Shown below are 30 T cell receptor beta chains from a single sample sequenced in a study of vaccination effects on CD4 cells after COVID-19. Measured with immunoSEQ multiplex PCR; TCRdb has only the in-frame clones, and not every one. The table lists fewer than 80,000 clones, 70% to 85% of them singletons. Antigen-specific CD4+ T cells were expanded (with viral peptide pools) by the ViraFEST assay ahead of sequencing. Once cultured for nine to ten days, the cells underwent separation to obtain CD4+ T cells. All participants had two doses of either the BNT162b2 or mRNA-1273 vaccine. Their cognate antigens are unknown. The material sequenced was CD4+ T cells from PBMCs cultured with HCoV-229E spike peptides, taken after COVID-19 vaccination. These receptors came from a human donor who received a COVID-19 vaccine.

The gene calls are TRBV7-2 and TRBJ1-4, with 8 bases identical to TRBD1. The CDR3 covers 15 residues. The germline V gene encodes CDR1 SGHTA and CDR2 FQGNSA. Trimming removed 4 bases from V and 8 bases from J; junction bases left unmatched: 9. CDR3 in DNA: TGTGCCAGCAGCTCACAATCCGGGACAGGAGAAAAACTGTTTTTT. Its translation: CASSSQSGTGEKLFF. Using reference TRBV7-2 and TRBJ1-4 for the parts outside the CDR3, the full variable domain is GAGVSQSPSNKVTEKGKDVELRCDPISGHTALYWYRQSLGQGLEFLIYFQGNSAPDKSGLPSDRFSAERTGGSVSTLTIQRTQQEDSAVYLCASSSQSGTGEKLFFGSGTQLSVL.

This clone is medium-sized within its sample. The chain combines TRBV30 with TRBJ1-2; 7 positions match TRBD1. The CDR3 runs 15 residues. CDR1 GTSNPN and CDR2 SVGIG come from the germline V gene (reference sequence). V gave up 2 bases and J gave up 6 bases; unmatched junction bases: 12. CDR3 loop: CAWSNPYRGMDGYTF. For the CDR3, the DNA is TGTGCCTGGAGTAATCCCTACAGGGGTATGGATGGCTACACCTTC.

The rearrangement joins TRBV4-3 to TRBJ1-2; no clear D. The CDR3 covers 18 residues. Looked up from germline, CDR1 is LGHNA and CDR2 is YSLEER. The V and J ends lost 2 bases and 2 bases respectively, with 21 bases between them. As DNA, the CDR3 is TGCGCCAGCAGCCAACCTCCTCAGCACCGTGACGGAAACTATGGCTACACCTTC. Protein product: CASSQPPQHRDGNYGYTF.

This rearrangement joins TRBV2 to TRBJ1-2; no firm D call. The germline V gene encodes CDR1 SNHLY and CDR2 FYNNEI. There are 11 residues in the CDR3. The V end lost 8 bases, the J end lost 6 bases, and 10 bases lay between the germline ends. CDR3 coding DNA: TGTGCCAGCGTCCGTGGGGATGGCTACACCTTC. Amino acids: CASVRGDGYTF.

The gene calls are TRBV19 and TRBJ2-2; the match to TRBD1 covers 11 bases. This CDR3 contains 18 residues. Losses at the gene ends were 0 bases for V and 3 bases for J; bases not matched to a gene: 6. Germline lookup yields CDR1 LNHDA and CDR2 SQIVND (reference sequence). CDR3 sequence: CASSIDRRDRGYTGELFF. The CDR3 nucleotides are TGTGCCAGTAGTATAGATCGTAGGGACAGGGGGTACACCGGGGAGCTGTTTTTT.

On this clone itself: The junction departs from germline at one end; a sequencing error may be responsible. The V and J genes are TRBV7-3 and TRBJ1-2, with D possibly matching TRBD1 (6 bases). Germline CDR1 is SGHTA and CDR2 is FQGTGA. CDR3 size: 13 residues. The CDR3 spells CASSLNLQGPPAF. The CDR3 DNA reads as TGTGCCAGCAGCTTAAACCTACAGGGTCCCCCCGCCTTC. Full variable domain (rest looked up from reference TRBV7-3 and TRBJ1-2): GAGVSQTPSNKVTEKGKYVELRCDPISGHTALYWYRQSLGQGPEFLIYFQGTGAADDSGLPNDRFFAVRPEGSVSTLKIQRTERGDSAVYLCASSLNLQGPPAFGSGTRLTVV.

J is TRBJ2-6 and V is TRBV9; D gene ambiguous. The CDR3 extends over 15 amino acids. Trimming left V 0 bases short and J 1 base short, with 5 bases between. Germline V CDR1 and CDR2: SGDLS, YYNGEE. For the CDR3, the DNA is TGTGCCAGCAGCGTAGTCGGGTCTGGGGCCAACGTCCTGACTTTC. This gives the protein CASSVVGSGANVLTF.

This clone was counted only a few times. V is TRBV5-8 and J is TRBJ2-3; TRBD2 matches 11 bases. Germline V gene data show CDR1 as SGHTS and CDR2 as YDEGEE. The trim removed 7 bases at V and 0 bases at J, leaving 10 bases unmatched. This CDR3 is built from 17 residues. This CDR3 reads CASPWLAGGPSTDTQYF. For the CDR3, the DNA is TGTGCCAGCCCTTGGCTAGCGGGGGGACCTAGCACAGATACGCAGTATTTT.

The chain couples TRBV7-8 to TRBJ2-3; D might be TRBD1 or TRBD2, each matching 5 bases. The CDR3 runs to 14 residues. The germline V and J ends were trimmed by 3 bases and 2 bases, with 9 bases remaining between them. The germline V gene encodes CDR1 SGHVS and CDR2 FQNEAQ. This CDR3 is CASSFREITDTQYF. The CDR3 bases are TGTGCCAGCAGCTTCAGGGAGATCACAGATACGCAGTATTTT.

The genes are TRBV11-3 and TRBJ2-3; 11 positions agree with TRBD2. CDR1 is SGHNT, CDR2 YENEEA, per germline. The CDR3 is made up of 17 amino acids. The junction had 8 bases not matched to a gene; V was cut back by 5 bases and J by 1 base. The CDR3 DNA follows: TGTGCCAGCAGCACCAACCTAGCGGGGGGTGGCACAGATACGCAGTATTTT. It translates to CASSTNLAGGGTDTQYF.

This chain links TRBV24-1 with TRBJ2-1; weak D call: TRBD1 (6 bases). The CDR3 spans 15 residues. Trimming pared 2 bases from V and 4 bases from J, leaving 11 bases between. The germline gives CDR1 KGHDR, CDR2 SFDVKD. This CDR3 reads CATSDSAGVYNEQFF. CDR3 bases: TGTGCCACCAGTGATTCGGCAGGGGTATACAATGAGCAGTTCTTC.

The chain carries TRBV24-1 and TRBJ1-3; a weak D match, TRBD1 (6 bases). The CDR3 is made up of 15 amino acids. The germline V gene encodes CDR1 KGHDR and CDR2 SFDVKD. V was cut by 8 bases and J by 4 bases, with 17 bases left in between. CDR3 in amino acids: CATIITGTGGNTIYF. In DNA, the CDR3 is TGTGCCACCATTATTACAGGGACGGGAGGAAACACCATATATTTT.

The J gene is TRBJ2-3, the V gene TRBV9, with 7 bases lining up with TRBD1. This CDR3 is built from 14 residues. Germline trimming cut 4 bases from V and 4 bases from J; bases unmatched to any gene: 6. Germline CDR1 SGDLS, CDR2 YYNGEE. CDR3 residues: CASSPHRGADTQYF. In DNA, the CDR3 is TGTGCCAGCAGCCCGCACAGGGGAGCAGATACGCAGTATTTT.

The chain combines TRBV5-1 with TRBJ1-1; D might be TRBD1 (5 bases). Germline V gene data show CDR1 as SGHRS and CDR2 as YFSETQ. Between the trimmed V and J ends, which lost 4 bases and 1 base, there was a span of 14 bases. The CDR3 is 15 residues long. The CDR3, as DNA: TGCGCCAGCAGCAGGGACGGACCGGGGAACACTGAAGCTTTCTTT. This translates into CASSRDGPGNTEAFF. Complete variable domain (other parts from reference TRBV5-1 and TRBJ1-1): KAGVTQTPRYLIKTRGQQVTLSCSPISGHRSVSWYQQTPGQGLQFLFEYFSETQRNKGNFPGRFSGRQFSNSRSEMNVSTLELGDSALYLCASSRDGPGNTEAFFGQGTRLTVV.

The CDR3 is CATSLGSNTEAFF. CDR3 DNA sequence: TGTGCCACCAGTCTGGGGTCGAACACTGAAGCTTTCTTT. V and J are TRBV24-1 and TRBJ1-1; D uncertain. Trimming pared 6 bases from V and 1 base from J, leaving 8 bases between. There are 13 residues in the CDR3. Per germline, CDR1 KGHDR and CDR2 SFDVKD.

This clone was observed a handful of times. CDR3 amino acids: CASSLEENSPLHF. CDR3 DNA sequence: TGTGCCAGCAGCTTGGAGGAGAATTCACCCCTCCACTTT. The chain recombines TRBV5-5 with TRBJ1-6; no reliable D call. The germline CDR1 and CDR2 sequences are SGHKS and YYEKEE (reference sequence). The CDR3 length is 13 residues. Trimming removed 0 bases from V and 7 bases from J, with 5 bases in between.

CDR3 region: CASIFSVGGGYTF. Here the CDR3 DNA reads TGTGCCAGCATTTTTTCGGTCGGGGGAGGCTACACCTTC. The rearrangement uses TRBV2 and TRBJ1-2; perhaps TRBD1 as D (5 bases). This CDR3 comprises 13 residues. Trimming took off 7 bases at V and 8 bases at J, with 17 bases between the two ends. Per the germline V gene, CDR1 is SNHLY and CDR2 is FYNNEI.

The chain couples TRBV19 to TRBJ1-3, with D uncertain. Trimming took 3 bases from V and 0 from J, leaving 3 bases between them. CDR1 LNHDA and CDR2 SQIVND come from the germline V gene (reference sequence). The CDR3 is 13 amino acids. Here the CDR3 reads CASSIDSGNTIYF. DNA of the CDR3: TGTGCCAGTAGTATCGACTCTGGAAACACCATATATTTT.

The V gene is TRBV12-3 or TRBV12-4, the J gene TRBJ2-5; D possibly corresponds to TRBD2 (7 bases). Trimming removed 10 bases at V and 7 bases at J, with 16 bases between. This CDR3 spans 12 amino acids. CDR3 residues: CATKGGSGTQYF. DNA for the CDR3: TGTGCCACTAAGGGGGGGAGTGGGACCCAGTACTTC.

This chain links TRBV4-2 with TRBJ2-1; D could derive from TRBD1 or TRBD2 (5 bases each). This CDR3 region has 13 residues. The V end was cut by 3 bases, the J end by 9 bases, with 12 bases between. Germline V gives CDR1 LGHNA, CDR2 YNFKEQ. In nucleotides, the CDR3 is TGTGCCAGCAGCCAGGATTCCGGGACTGAGCAGTTCTTC. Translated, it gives CASSQDSGTEQFF.

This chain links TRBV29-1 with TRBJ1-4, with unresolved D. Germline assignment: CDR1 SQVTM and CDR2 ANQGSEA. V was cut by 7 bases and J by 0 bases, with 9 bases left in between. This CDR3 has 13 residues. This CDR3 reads CSGRPATNEKLFF. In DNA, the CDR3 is TGCAGCGGCCGTCCTGCAACTAATGAAAAACTGTTTTTT.

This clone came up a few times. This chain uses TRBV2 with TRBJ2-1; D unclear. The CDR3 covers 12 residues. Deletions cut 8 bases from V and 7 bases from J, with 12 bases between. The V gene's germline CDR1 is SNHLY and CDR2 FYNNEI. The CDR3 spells CASSFLRNEQFF. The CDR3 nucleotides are TGTGCCAGCTCGTTCCTACGGAATGAGCAGTTCTTC.

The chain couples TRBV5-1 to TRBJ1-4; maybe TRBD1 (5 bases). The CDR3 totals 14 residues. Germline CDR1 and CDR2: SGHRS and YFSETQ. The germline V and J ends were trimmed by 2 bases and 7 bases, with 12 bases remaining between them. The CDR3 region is CASSLTGLGEKLFF. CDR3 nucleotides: TGCGCCAGCAGCTTAACAGGTTTGGGTGAAAAACTGTTTTTT.

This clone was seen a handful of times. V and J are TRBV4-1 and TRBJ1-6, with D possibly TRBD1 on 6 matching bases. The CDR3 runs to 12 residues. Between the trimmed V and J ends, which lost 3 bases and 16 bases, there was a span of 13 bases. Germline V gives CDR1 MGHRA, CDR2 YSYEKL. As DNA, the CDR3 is TGCGCCAGCAGCCAGGAAGGAGGGGGACTCCACTTT. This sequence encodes CASSQEGGGLHF.

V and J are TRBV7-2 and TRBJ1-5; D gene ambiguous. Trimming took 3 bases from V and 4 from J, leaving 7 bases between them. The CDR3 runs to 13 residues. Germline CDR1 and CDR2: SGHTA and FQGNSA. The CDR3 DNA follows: TGTGCCAGCAGCTTTGAAAGGAATCAGCCCCAGCATTTT. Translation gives CASSFERNQPQHF.

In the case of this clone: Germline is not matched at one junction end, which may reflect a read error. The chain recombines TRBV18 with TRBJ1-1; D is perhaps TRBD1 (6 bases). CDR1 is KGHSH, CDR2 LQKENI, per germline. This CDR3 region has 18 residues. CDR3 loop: CASSPQGVPTLGNTEAFF. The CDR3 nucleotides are TGTGCCAGCTCTCCACAGGGCGTTCCCACCCTGGGGAACACTGAAGCTTTCTTT.

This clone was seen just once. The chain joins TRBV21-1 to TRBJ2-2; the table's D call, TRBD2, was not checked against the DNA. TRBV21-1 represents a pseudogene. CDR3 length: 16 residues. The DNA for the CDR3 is TGTGCCAGCAGCACCGTCGGCGGCGCGAACACCGGGGAGCTGTTTTTT. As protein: CASSTVGGANTGELFF.

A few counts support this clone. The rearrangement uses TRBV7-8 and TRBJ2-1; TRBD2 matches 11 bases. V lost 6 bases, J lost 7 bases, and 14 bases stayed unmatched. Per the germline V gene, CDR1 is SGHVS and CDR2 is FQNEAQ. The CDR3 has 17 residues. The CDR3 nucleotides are TGTGCCAGCAGTTTTGCTAGCGGGGGGCCTAGATATAATGAGCAGTTCTTC. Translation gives CASSFASGGPRYNEQFF.

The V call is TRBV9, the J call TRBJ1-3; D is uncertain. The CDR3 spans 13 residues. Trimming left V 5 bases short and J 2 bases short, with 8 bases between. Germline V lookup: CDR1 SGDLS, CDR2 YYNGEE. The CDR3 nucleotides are TGTGCCAGCAGTGTGCGGGCTGGAAACACCATATATTTT. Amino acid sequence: CASSVRAGNTIYF. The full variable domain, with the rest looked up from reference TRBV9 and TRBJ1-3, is DSGVTQTPKHLITATGQRVTLRCSPRSGDLSVYWYQQSLDQGLQFLIQYYNGEERAKGNILERFSAQQFPDLHSELNLSSLELGDSALYFCASSVRAGNTIYFGEGSWLTVV.

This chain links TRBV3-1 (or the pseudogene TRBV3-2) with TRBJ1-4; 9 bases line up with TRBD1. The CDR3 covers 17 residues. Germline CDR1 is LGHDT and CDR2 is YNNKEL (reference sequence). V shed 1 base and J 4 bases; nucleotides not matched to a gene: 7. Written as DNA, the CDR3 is TGTGCCAGCAGCCAAGCCGACAGGGGGTTGAGTAATGAAAAACTGTTTTTT. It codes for CASSQADRGLSNEKLFF.